These 8 T cell receptor beta chains came from one sample sequenced in a study of regulatory T cells. The primer mix had 52 TRBV and 13 TRBJ primers. Clones were read by immunoSEQ multiplex PCR, and TCRdb kept only the in-frame ones, dropping some. The sample comprises some 31,000 clones, approximately 93% of which are singletons, and 0.9% to 1% rests with the top ten. The antigens for these receptors are not known. Whole-study results and caveats: In CD3G-deficient patients, conventional CD4+ T cells were enriched for hydrophobic CDR3 residues at positions 6 and 7.

The sequenced material came from conventional CD4+ T cells sorted from blood. The source is a child aged 2 to 10 with CD3G deficiency.

This clone was seen just once. V is TRBV19 and J is TRBJ2-1; TRBD2 is a possible D gene (6 bases). CDR1 is LNHDA, CDR2 SQIVND, per germline (reference sequence). The V and J ends lost 4 bases and 9 bases respectively, with 16 bases between them. The CDR3 runs 14 residues. CDR3 in amino acids: CASSSGATLSEQFF. DNA of the CDR3: TGTGCCAGTAGTAGCGGGGCTACGTTGAGTGAGCAGTTCTTC.

The chain has TRBV11-3 and TRBJ2-1; tentative D call: TRBD2 (6 bases). Germline CDR1 is SGHNT and CDR2 is YENEEA. The V and J ends lost 5 bases and 5 bases respectively, with 19 bases between them. The CDR3 is 16 residues long. Here the CDR3 DNA reads TGTGCCAGCAGCCAATGGGGGGTCTTCGGTAACAATGAGCAGTTCTTC. This gives the protein CASSQWGVFGNNEQFF.

The V and J genes are TRBV27 and TRBJ2-1; 8 bases agree with TRBD1. In germline, CDR1 is MNHEY, CDR2 SMNVEV (reference sequence). This CDR3 has 18 residues. The J segment lost 5 bases and the V segment lost 5 bases, leaving 17 bases of the junction unmatched. Here the CDR3 DNA reads TGTGCCAGCAGTCTTTCCCATCTCCGGGACAGGTCGGACAATGAGCAGTTCTTC. Translated: CASSLSHLRDRSDNEQFF.

The gene calls are TRBV6-1 and TRBJ2-7; TRBD2 matches at 14 bases. This CDR3 has 15 amino acids. Per germline, CDR1 MNHNS and CDR2 SASEGT. Trimming cost V 8 bases and J 5 bases; bases outside gene matches: 8. The CDR3 protein is CASGSGTSGSHEQYF. The CDR3 coding sequence is TGTGCCAGCGGGTCCGGGACTAGCGGGAGTCACGAGCAGTACTTC.

The chain recombines TRBV6-5 with TRBJ2-7, with a tentative D call TRBD2 (7 bases). The CDR3 is 14 amino acids. V lost 6 bases and J lost 6, with 18 bases in between. Germline CDR1 MNHEY, CDR2 SVGAGI. CDR3 loop: CASSDRGATVEQYF. The DNA for the CDR3 is TGTGCCAGCAGCGATCGGGGGGCGACCGTCGAGCAGTACTTC.

This chain connects TRBV28 to TRBJ1-1; D gene ambiguous. The V and J ends lost 1 base and 4 bases respectively, with 4 bases between them. The CDR3 is 12 residues long. Germline V gene lookup returns CDR1 MDHEN and CDR2 SYDVKM. CDR3 sequence (DNA): TGTGCCAGCAGTTTATCTACCACTGAAGCTTTCTTT. Its translation: CASSLSTTEAFF. Filled out from reference TRBV28 and TRBJ1-1, the complete variable domain reads DVKVTQSSRYLVKRTGEKVFLECVQDMDHENMFWYRQDPGLGLRLIYFSYDVKMKEKGDIPEGYSVSREKKERFSLILESASTNQTSMYLCASSLSTTEAFFGQGTRLTVV.

V is TRBV5-1 and J is TRBJ2-2; a possible D gene is TRBD2 (6 bases). In germline, CDR1 is SGHRS, CDR2 YFSETQ. The CDR3 has 16 residues. With 0 bases removed from V and 7 bases from J, the gap between germline ends came to 16 bases. The chain's CDR3 is CASSLGPIGGGGELFF. CDR3 in DNA: TGCGCCAGCAGCTTGGGACCGATCGGGGGAGGCGGGGAGCTGTTTTTT.

The gene calls are TRBV19 and TRBJ2-6; 9 nucleotides agree with TRBD2. Germline-derived CDR1 and CDR2 are LNHDA and SQIVND (reference sequence). The V gene end was trimmed by 5 bases and the J gene end by 0 bases; junction bases not matched to a gene: 8. The length of the CDR3 is 18 residues. The CDR3: CASSPILAGLSGANVLTF. DNA for the CDR3: TGTGCCAGTAGTCCAATCCTAGCGGGACTCTCTGGGGCCAACGTCCTGACTTTC.